Below are 7 T cell receptor beta chains sequenced from a single sample in a study of radiation and T cells in renal cell carcinoma. Documented time point: baseline pretreatment blood. Treatment: 15 Gy SBRT to primary tumor, nephrectomy 4 weeks later. Profiled with immunoSEQ multiplex PCR; TCRdb holds only in-frame clones, not every one. The data hold approximately 45,000 clones, with approximately 80% observed a single time. The sequencing here drew on blood, taken from a patient whose treatment included radiotherapy and nephrectomy. The receptors derive from an older woman with renal cell carcinoma.

The gene calls are TRBV21-1 and TRBJ2-7. TRBV21-1 is a known pseudogene. There are 13 residues in the CDR3. The CDR3 protein is CASSVPPDYEQYF. CDR3 DNA sequence: TGTGCCAGCAGTGTCCCCCCCGATTACGAGCAGTACTTC.

This clone appeared once. V and J are TRBV7-9 and TRBJ2-7; D gene uncertain. V dropped 5 bases and J dropped 5 bases, with 13 bases sitting between them. The CDR3 totals 13 residues. Germline CDR1 and CDR2: SEHNR and FQNEAQ (reference sequence). In nucleotides, the CDR3 is TGTGCCAGCAGCAAGCTGGGCGAGCACGAGCAGTACTTC. It translates to CASSKLGEHEQYF.

This clone has a single count. V usage is TRBV9 and J usage is TRBJ2-3, with a possible D match to TRBD2 (6 bases). Trimming removed 0 bases from V and 2 bases from J, with 10 bases in between. Per germline, CDR1 SGDLS and CDR2 YYNGEE. This CDR3 is built from 15 residues. Here the CDR3 reads CASSVGDWHTDTQYF. In DNA, the CDR3 is TGTGCCAGCAGCGTAGGGGACTGGCACACAGATACGCAGTATTTT.

V is TRBV5-5 and J is TRBJ1-5; unclear D gene. The CDR3 consists of 15 residues. Germline V gene data show CDR1 as SGHKS and CDR2 as YYEKEE (reference sequence). Trimming cost V 0 bases and J 7 bases, with 14 bases left between them. The CDR3 nucleotides are TGTGCCAGCAGCTTGGATTGGTCGGCGTCGCAGCCCCAGCATTTT. This encodes CASSLDWSASQPQHF. Based on the CDR3 plus reference TRBV5-5 and TRBJ1-5, the full variable domain is DAGVTQSPTHLIKTRGQQVTLRCSPISGHKSVSWYQQVLGQGPQFIFQYYEKEERGRGNFPDRFSARQFPNYSSELNVNALLLGDSALYLCASSLDWSASQPQHFGDGTRLSIL.

The rearrangement links TRBV13 to TRBJ2-7, with D possibly matching TRBD2 (6 bases). This CDR3 region has 16 residues. Germline V gene data show CDR1 as PRHDT and CDR2 as FYEKMQ (reference sequence). V gave up 0 bases and J gave up 2 bases, with 14 bases separating them. The CDR3 sequence: CASSLGLGGSTYEQYF. CDR3 coding DNA: TGTGCCAGCAGCTTAGGCCTAGGAGGGTCCACCTACGAGCAGTACTTC.

The chain couples TRBV7-2 to TRBJ1-4; 8 positions match TRBD1. After removal of 6 bases from V and 8 bases from J, the junction contained 8 bases not matched to a gene. CDR1 and CDR2 (germline): SGHTA, FQGNSA. The CDR3 loop spans 14 amino acids. The CDR3 reads CASSLRGQGEKLFF. DNA of the CDR3: TGTGCCAGCAGTTTAAGAGGACAGGGAGAAAAACTGTTTTTT.

This clone was seen a single time. The V gene is TRBV2, the J gene TRBJ2-5; 10 nucleotides match TRBD1. CDR3 length equals 15 residues. V lost 3 bases and J lost 5; bases outside the gene matches: 6. Per germline, CDR1 SNHLY and CDR2 FYNNEI. DNA for the CDR3: TGTGCCAGCAGTGACCCGGGACAGGGGACGGAGACCCAGTACTTC. Its protein is CASSDPGQGTETQYF.